This entry features one T cell receptor (beta chain) sequence. These data are taken from a study of blood T cell repertoires in COVID-19. The wider study: The United States, Italy and Spain were the sources of the acute and convalescent COVID-19 samples. The analysed material was cDNA or gDNA that came from T cells, B-cell-depleted T cells, or PBMCs.

Original analysis: From reference gene primer amplification, estimates of nucleated cell counts were derived. Profiling relied on immunoSEQ multiplex PCR, and the TCRdb table lists in-frame clones only, not all of them. That table furnishes V, J and clone size, whereas the DNA furnished D and trimming. The table has about 160,000 clones, nearly 80% seen once. Germline V gene data show CDR1 as SGHRS and CDR2 as YFSETQ. The CDR3 totals 16 residues. The ends were cut back, 0 bases at V and 3 bases at J, with 15 bases in the middle. The chain has TRBV5-1 and TRBJ2-5; a possible D gene is TRBD1 (7 bases). What was sequenced was peripheral blood. This receptor was identified in a woman of 80 years or more with acute or convalescent COVID-19. Here the CDR3 DNA reads TGCGCCAGCAGCTTGGGTACCAGGGGGGTAAAAGAGACCCAGTACTTC. Its translation: CASSLGTRGVKETQYF.